This entry describes one TCR beta chain. Germline assignment: CDR1 LGHDT and CDR2 YNNKEL (reference sequence). V lost 4 bases, J lost 0 bases, and 4 bases stayed unmatched. There are 16 residues in the CDR3. This table comes from immunoSEQ multiplex PCR, and its TCRdb copy is limited to in-frame clones, with some not included. The repertoire includes under 200,000 clones, roughly 80% of them detected once, and 7.8% sits in the top ten. The data belong to a study of blood T cell repertoires in COVID-19. Patients from Seattle were sampled longitudinally, starting during active infection. The TCR sequence derives from a woman aged 55-75 years with COVID-19, enrolled during active disease. Material for sequencing was peripheral blood. The V call is TRBV3-1 (or the pseudogene TRBV3-2), the J call TRBJ1-4; 8 bases are a match to TRBD1. The CDR3 nucleotides are TGTGCCAGCAGCCTTCGACAGGGGACAACTAATGAAAAACTGTTTTTT. Translating it yields CASSLRQGTTNEKLFF.